This T cell receptor beta chain is from a study of blood T cells in healthy people across ages. This CDR3 comprises 13 residues. Losses at the gene ends were 4 bases for V and 2 bases for J; bases not matched to a gene: 5. Looked up from germline, CDR1 is DFQATT and CDR2 is SNEGSKA (reference sequence). Together with a sample-barcoded 5' primer, a J-beta primer mix was included in a second PCR lasting about 6 to 11 cycles. TCRdb processed the 5' RACE reads anew with MiXCR; each CDR3 protein has one entry. The data contain 750,000 to 950,000 distinct CDR3 sequences, roughly 50% of them singletons. This chain joins TRBV20-1 and TRBJ2-7; 7 nucleotides agree with TRBD1. The sequenced sample consisted of blood. This receptor was taken from an elderly man in good health. CDR3 region: CSANRDRPYEQYF. DNA of the CDR3: TGCAGTGCTAACCGGGACAGACCCTACGAGCAGTACTTC.